What follows are 30 T cell receptor beta chains derived from one specimen sequenced in a study of T-cell reconstitution after alpha-beta-depleted transplantation in children. Library preparation (for TCRbeta) was performed with unique molecular identifiers. In TCRdb, the PCR reads were re-called with MiXCR into one record per CDR3 protein. The profile shows about 130,000 distinct CDR3 sequences, roughly 9% of them singletons. This sample comprised PBMCs, mostly from graft donor cells, obtained 180 days after TCRalphabeta/CD19-depleted stem cell transplant. Receptors were obtained from a girl under three years old who had a stem cell transplant for combined immunodeficiency, so the T cells may come from the graft donor.

The chain couples TRBV5-1 to TRBJ2-5; TRBD2 aligns across 13 bases. Germline V gives CDR1 SGHRS, CDR2 YFSETQ. The length of the CDR3 is 17 residues. Trimming removed 1 base from V and 2 bases from J; junction bases left unmatched: 5. The CDR3 DNA sequence: TGCGCCAGCAGCTTGAGACTAGCGGGAGGCCTTCAAGAGACCCAGTACTTC. Translated, it gives CASSLRLAGGLQETQYF.

This clonotype was counted only a few times. This chain connects TRBV20-1 to TRBJ2-7, with D perhaps matching TRBD1 or TRBD2 (5 bases each). V was pared by 3 bases and J by 0 bases, with 15 bases between. CDR3 length equals 15 residues. Germline V lookup: CDR1 DFQATT, CDR2 SNEGSKA (reference sequence). The CDR3 nucleotides are TGCAGTGCTAGCCCCGAGGGGTTCTCCTCCTACGAGCAGTACTTC. Protein sequence: CSASPEGFSSYEQYF.

This clonotype was seen more than once but under ten times. J is TRBJ2-1 and V is TRBV27, with TRBD2 matching over 7 bases. Per the germline V gene, CDR1 is MNHEY and CDR2 is SMNVEV (reference sequence). The CDR3 has 14 residues. Losses at the gene ends were 6 bases for V and 4 bases for J; bases not matched to a gene: 6. The CDR3: CASSNSGAYNEQFF. The CDR3 DNA reads as TGTGCCAGCAGCAACAGCGGGGCATACAATGAGCAGTTCTTC.

This clonotype showed up just a few times. The chain carries TRBV6-5 and TRBJ1-5; 8 nucleotides match TRBD1. V gave up 10 bases and J gave up 0 bases; unmatched junction bases: 11. The germline V gene encodes CDR1 MNHEY and CDR2 SVGAGI. The CDR3 extends over 16 amino acids. The CDR3: CATGQGVGRSNQPQHF. The CDR3 DNA reads as TGTGCCACCGGACAGGGAGTGGGACGTAGCAATCAGCCCCAGCATTTT.

The genes are TRBV18 and TRBJ2-7, with D unresolved. This CDR3 region has 13 residues. The germline V gene encodes CDR1 KGHSH and CDR2 LQKENI. V dropped 2 bases and J dropped 2 bases, with 7 bases sitting between them. This chain's CDR3 is CASSPVATYEQYF. CDR3 bases: TGTGCCAGCTCACCAGTAGCCACCTACGAGCAGTACTTC.

This clonotype was detected a few times. V gene TRBV11-1 combines with J gene TRBJ2-1, with D perhaps matching TRBD1 (8 bases). The CDR3 runs to 15 residues. Deletions cut 7 bases from V and 7 bases from J, with 20 bases between. Germline lookup yields CDR1 SGHAT and CDR2 FQDESV (reference sequence). DNA for the CDR3: TGTGCCAGCACCCTACAGGGGGGGCGGTGGAATGAGCAGTTCTTC. This gives the protein CASTLQGGRWNEQFF.

Here the CDR3 reads CASSLGHGYEQYF. Written as DNA, the CDR3 is TGTGCCAGCAGCTTGGGACACGGCTACGAGCAGTACTTC. The chain employs TRBV5-5 and TRBJ2-7; D ambiguous. The germline V and J ends were trimmed by 0 bases and 3 bases, with 7 bases remaining between them. Per germline, CDR1 SGHKS and CDR2 YYEKEE (reference sequence). The CDR3 contains 13 residues.

This clonotype was seen only a few times. V usage is TRBV12-3 or TRBV12-4 and J usage is TRBJ1-4; maybe TRBD1 (5 bases). V was pared by 6 bases and J by 6 bases, with 14 bases between. The length of the CDR3 is 14 residues. The DNA of the CDR3 is TGTGCCAGCAGGGGTGGGGGGGACTATGAAAAACTGTTTTTT. Translation: CASRGGGDYEKLFF.

V and J are TRBV29-1 and TRBJ2-3; TRBD2 aligns across 7 bases. The CDR3 consists of 12 residues. J gave up 4 bases and V 7 bases, and 5 bases lay outside the gene matches. Germline V lookup: CDR1 SQVTM, CDR2 ANQGSEA. CDR3 bases: TGCAGCGGAGGCGGGAGCGCAGATACGCAGTATTTT. Its translation is CSGGGSADTQYF.

The chain is built from TRBV5-6 and TRBJ2-5, with 8 bases aligning to TRBD1. CDR3 size: 14 residues. Germline V CDR1 and CDR2: SGHDT, YYEEEE. After removal of 2 bases from V and 3 bases from J, the junction contained 3 bases not matched to a gene. The CDR3 DNA follows: TGTGCCAGCAGCTTTTCAGGGGGCGAAGAGACCCAGTACTTC. It yields the protein CASSFSGGEETQYF.

CDR3 DNA sequence: TGTGCCGGAACCGGGGGCTTGGGGACCGGGGAGCTGTTTTTT. It translates to CAGTGGLGTGELFF. The chain uses TRBV7-6 and TRBJ2-2; the D gene could be TRBD1 or TRBD2 (6 bases each). Trimming took 11 bases from V and 5 from J, leaving 18 bases between them. CDR3 length: 14 amino acids. Germline V gives CDR1 SGHVS, CDR2 FNYEAQ. The full variable domain, its missing parts supplied by reference TRBV7-6 and TRBJ2-2, is GAGVSQSPRYKVTKRGQDVALRCDPISGHVSLYWYRQALGQGPEFLTYFNYEAQQDKSGLPNDRFSAERPEGSISTLTIQRTEQRDSAMYRCAGTGGLGTGELFFGEGSRLTVL.

This clonotype was recorded at least ten times. This sequence joins TRBV12-3 or TRBV12-4 and TRBJ2-7; D may be TRBD2 (6 bases). V was pared by 5 bases and J by 2 bases, with 13 bases between. The CDR3 sequence is 14 residues long. The CDR3 reads CASSRRLGPYEQYF. CDR3 nucleotide sequence: TGTGCCAGCAGTCGGAGACTAGGCCCCTACGAGCAGTACTTC.

CDR3 residues: CASSFGLVRTGELFF. The DNA for the CDR3 is TGTGCCAGCAGTTTCGGACTAGTTCGGACCGGGGAGCTGTTTTTT. The chain recombines TRBV6-2 or TRBV6-3 with TRBJ2-2; 7 nucleotides agree with TRBD2. CDR3 length: 15 residues. Trimming at V came to 4 bases and at J to 5 bases, leaving 7 bases not matched to a gene. The germline gives CDR1 MNHEY, CDR2 SVGEGT.

The V call is TRBV30, the J call TRBJ2-1; 7 bases agree with TRBD2. Unmatched junction bases numbered 7, after V lost 2 bases and J lost 9 bases. CDR1 and CDR2 (germline): GTSNPN, SVGIG (reference sequence). This CDR3 comprises 13 residues. The CDR3, as DNA: TGTGCCTGGAGTAACGGACTAGTTGCTGAGCAGTTCTTC. Its protein is CAWSNGLVAEQFF.

Ten or more counts support this clonotype. The chain recombines TRBV28 with TRBJ2-5, with 7 bases that match TRBD2. Per the germline V gene, CDR1 is MDHEN and CDR2 is SYDVKM. There are 13 residues in the CDR3. V lost 5 bases and J lost 4; bases outside the gene matches: 4. The chain's CDR3 is CASSRGVGETQYF. In DNA, the CDR3 is TGTGCCAGCAGTCGGGGGGTCGGAGAGACCCAGTACTTC.

This clonotype appeared a few times. The CDR3 DNA is TGCGCCAGCAGCTTGAATAAAGAGACCCAGTACTTC. Translation gives CASSLNKETQYF. V and J are TRBV5-1 and TRBJ2-5, with D unclear. Germline loops: CDR1 SGHRS, CDR2 YFSETQ. This CDR3 region has 12 residues. The germline V and J ends were trimmed by 1 base and 3 bases, with 4 bases remaining between them. Supplemented by reference TRBV5-1 and TRBJ2-5, the full variable domain reads KAGVTQTPRYLIKTRGQQVTLSCSPISGHRSVSWYQQTPGQGLQFLFEYFSETQRNKGNFPGRFSGRQFSNSRSEMNVSTLELGDSALYLCASSLNKETQYFGPGTRLLVL.

This clonotype showed up just a few times. V and J are TRBV28 and TRBJ2-2; D may be TRBD2 (8 bases). Looked up from germline, CDR1 is MDHEN and CDR2 is SYDVKM. This CDR3 is built from 19 residues. Trimming removed 0 bases from V and 7 bases from J, with 24 bases in between. This chain's CDR3 is CASSLWTGSPTSAVGELFF. CDR3 nucleotide sequence: TGTGCCAGCAGTTTATGGACAGGGAGTCCGACTAGCGCCGTCGGGGAGCTGTTTTTT.

The genes are TRBV14 and TRBJ2-1, with 7 bases aligning to TRBD1. The CDR3 loop spans 14 amino acids. Germline V gene lookup returns CDR1 SGHDN and CDR2 FVKESK. Trimming took 5 bases from V and 3 from J; bases not matched to a gene: 4. Here the CDR3 DNA reads TGTGCCAGCAGCACTTCAGGGGGCTACAATGAGCAGTTCTTC. As protein: CASSTSGGYNEQFF.

This chain joins TRBV7-2 and TRBJ2-5; weak D call: TRBD2 (6 bases). The CDR3 length is 14 residues. The V end was cut by 1 base, the J end by 7 bases, with 13 bases between. Per germline, CDR1 SGHTA and CDR2 FQGNSA. The CDR3 protein is CASSLGLGPWTQYF. The CDR3 DNA sequence: TGTGCCAGCAGCTTAGGACTAGGACCCTGGACCCAGTACTTC. The entire variable domain, with the rest obtained from reference TRBV7-2 and TRBJ2-5, is as follows: GAGVSQSPSNKVTEKGKDVELRCDPISGHTALYWYRQSLGQGLEFLIYFQGNSAPDKSGLPSDRFSAERTGGSVSTLTIQRTQQEDSAVYLCASSLGLGPWTQYFGPGTRLLVL.

This clonotype showed up many times. This rearrangement joins TRBV5-5 to TRBJ1-5; 8 bases are shared with TRBD1. The V gene's germline CDR1 is SGHKS and CDR2 YYEKEE (reference sequence). This CDR3 contains 14 residues. Losses at the gene ends were 1 base for V and 8 bases for J; bases not matched to a gene: 5. The DNA of the CDR3 is TGTGCCAGCAGCTTGCGACAGGGGTGGGAGCCCCAGCATTTT. Amino acids: CASSLRQGWEPQHF.

This clonotype occurred a few times. The chain joins TRBV20-1 to TRBJ2-3, with TRBD2 identical over 14 bases. The junction had 8 bases not matched to a gene; V was cut back by 6 bases and J by 3 bases. Germline V gene data show CDR1 as DFQATT and CDR2 as SNEGSKA (reference sequence). The CDR3 sequence is 16 residues long. CDR3 loop: CSAPGLAGVGTDTQYF. CDR3 DNA: TGCAGTGCGCCGGGACTAGCGGGAGTAGGGACAGATACGCAGTATTTT.

The chain has TRBV7-2 and TRBJ2-5, with 9 bases identical to TRBD2. Germline CDR1 reads SGHTA; CDR2 reads FQGNSA. The length of the CDR3 is 15 residues. V lost 4 bases and J lost 5; bases outside the gene matches: 8. The CDR3 DNA follows: TGTGCCAGCAGCTCTAGCGGGGAAGGGTTGGAGACCCAGTACTTC. Protein sequence: CASSSSGEGLETQYF.

The table lists this clonotype with a few counts. V gene TRBV6-6 combines with J gene TRBJ2-4; D not certain. The V and J ends lost 6 bases and 6 bases respectively, with 6 bases between them. The V gene's germline CDR1 is MNHNY and CDR2 SVGAGI (reference sequence). The length of the CDR3 is 11 residues. The CDR3 DNA reads as TGTGCCAGCAGCAATCGAAACATTCAGTACTTC. It is translated as CASSNRNIQYF.

The chain joins TRBV15 to TRBJ1-5, with a possible D match to TRBD1 (5 bases). V dropped 1 base and J dropped 5 bases, with 12 bases sitting between them. The CDR3 loop spans 15 amino acids. The germline gives CDR1 LNHNV, CDR2 YYDKDF (reference sequence). CDR3 amino acids: CATSRAGQVHQPQHF. The CDR3 DNA follows: TGTGCCACCAGCAGAGCGGGGCAGGTTCATCAGCCCCAGCATTTT.

In this sample, this clonotype turned up a few times. This chain joins TRBV18 and TRBJ1-1, with 10 bases matching TRBD1. Looked up from germline, CDR1 is KGHSH and CDR2 is LQKENI. V was clipped by 1 base and J by 4 bases; unmatched bases: 6. This CDR3 region has 16 residues. CDR3 DNA sequence: TGTGCCAGCTCACCACGACAGGGGGCGCTTGGCACTGAAGCTTTCTTT. Protein product: CASSPRQGALGTEAFF.

This clonotype was detected many times. V is TRBV5-1 and J is TRBJ2-7; D gene unclear. Trimming shortened V by 5 bases and J by 3 bases, and 18 bases separated the two germline ends. The CDR3 loop spans 15 amino acids. The V gene's germline CDR1 is SGHRS and CDR2 YFSETQ. The CDR3 coding sequence is TGCGCCAGCAGAACCGGACCTGTGGGGATCTACGAGCAGTACTTC. Its translation: CASRTGPVGIYEQYF.

This clonotype was seen ten or more times. The chain links TRBV9 to TRBJ2-5; 7 bases align to TRBD2. The V gene end was trimmed by 5 bases and the J gene end by 5 bases; junction bases not matched to a gene: 9. Germline-derived CDR1 and CDR2 are SGDLS and YYNGEE. The CDR3 has 14 amino acids. In nucleotides, the CDR3 is TGTGCCAGCAGTCCTAGCGGCGGGGCGGAGACCCAGTACTTC. Its translation: CASSPSGGAETQYF.

This clonotype has just a few counts. The chain is built from TRBV20-1 and TRBJ2-7, with 7 bases lining up with TRBD1. Germline V gene lookup returns CDR1 DFQATT and CDR2 SNEGSKA (reference sequence). J lost 2 bases, V lost 2 bases, and 3 bases had no gene match. The length of the CDR3 is 13 residues. CDR3 DNA: TGCAGTGCTAGAAGGGACAGTACCTACGAGCAGTACTTC. Translation: CSARRDSTYEQYF.

This clonotype was found a few times. The genes are TRBV7-2 and TRBJ2-1, with 9 bases aligning to TRBD2. This CDR3 has 14 residues. Germline trimming cut 4 bases from V and 12 bases from J; bases unmatched to any gene: 10. CDR1 and CDR2 (germline): SGHTA, FQGNSA. CDR3 sequence (DNA): TGTGCCAGCAGCTCCGGGACTAGCAGGTCTCGGCAGTTCTTC. As protein: CASSSGTSRSRQFF.

The chain is built from TRBV20-1 and TRBJ2-4; 10 bases fit TRBD1. CDR1 is DFQATT and CDR2 is SNEGSKA in the germline V gene (reference sequence). The CDR3 covers 13 residues. V lost 1 base to trimming and J lost 7 bases; unmatched junction nucleotides: 1. CDR3 in amino acids: CSARGDRGNIQYF. CDR3 bases: TGCAGTGCTAGAGGGGACAGGGGTAACATTCAGTACTTC.